Described below is a single T cell receptor beta chain sequence and its context. The data were taken from a study of blood T cell repertoires in COVID-19. Looking at the study overall: Collection of acute and convalescent COVID-19 samples took place in the United States, Italy and Spain. T cells, B-cell-depleted T cells, or PBMCs provided the cDNA or gDNA that served as material.

Only in-frame clones appear in the TCRdb table, and some are missing; sequencing was by immunoSEQ multiplex PCR. This sample carries tens of thousands of clones, more than 75% of them seen once, and the ten largest clones take under 8.5%. What was sequenced was peripheral blood. The origin of this receptor is a man older than 75 with active or convalescent COVID-19.

The CDR3 coding sequence is TGTGCCAGCAGCTTAGTTCAGGCTAACTATGGCTACACCTTC. It specifies CASSLVQANYGYTF. The chain joins TRBV7-9 to TRBJ1-2, with D hard to call. The CDR3 length is 14 residues. V was pared by 1 base and J by 0 bases, with 6 bases between. From germline, CDR1 is SEHNR and CDR2 FQNEAQ (reference sequence).